These 12 T cell receptor beta chains were sequenced from one sample in a study of molecular identifiers for immune sequencing clone quantification. TCRdb re-called the PCR reads through MiXCR, storing one row per CDR3 protein. The sample lists 60,000 to 70,000 distinct CDR3 sequences, under 20% occurring once. Sequenced: naive CD8+ T cells from blood, with Jurkat cell RNA spiked in. Subset indicated: FACS-sorted CD8+CD4-CCR7+CD45RA+ naive T cells. The source is a human donor in good health. Some libraries in this study had Jurkat cell RNA spiked in.

A few counts support this clonotype. The rearrangement uses TRBV27 and TRBJ1-2; 8 nucleotides align to TRBD1. The V gene's germline CDR1 is MNHEY and CDR2 SMNVEV (reference sequence). Trimming removed 2 bases from V and 4 bases from J; junction bases left unmatched: 3. The length of the CDR3 is 14 residues. The CDR3 sequence is CASSLHGQGYGYTF. The CDR3, as DNA: TGTGCCAGCAGTTTACACGGACAGGGCTATGGCTACACCTTC.

The chain couples TRBV18 to TRBJ2-1; TRBD1 matches at 10 bases. The V gene end was trimmed by 3 bases and the J gene end by 3 bases; junction bases not matched to a gene: 14. The CDR3 is made up of 19 amino acids. Germline V CDR1 and CDR2: KGHSH, LQKENI. CDR3 in amino acids: CASSPPDRPGQGFYNEQFF. The CDR3 DNA follows: TGTGCCAGCTCACCTCCCGATCGACCGGGACAGGGGTTCTACAATGAGCAGTTCTTC.

This clonotype occurred a few times. The chain recombines TRBV20-1 with TRBJ2-1, with D perhaps matching TRBD1 (5 bases). The germline CDR1 and CDR2 sequences are DFQATT and SNEGSKA (reference sequence). CDR3 size: 16 residues. The V gene lost 5 bases and the J gene lost 3 bases, with 20 bases spanning the gap. CDR3 region: CSAPDTQGPFYNEQFF. The DNA of the CDR3 is TGCAGTGCTCCCGATACGCAGGGTCCCTTCTACAATGAGCAGTTCTTC.

The sample holds many counts of this clonotype. The chain has TRBV7-9 and TRBJ2-3, with D possibly matching TRBD1 (6 bases). The ends were cut back, 5 bases at V and 2 bases at J, with 23 bases in the middle. CDR1 and CDR2 (germline): SEHNR, FQNEAQ (reference sequence). The CDR3 spans 18 residues. For the CDR3, the DNA is TGTGCCAGCAGCCCGAAGACACCACAGGGAGTAAACACAGATACGCAGTATTTT. This sequence encodes CASSPKTPQGVNTDTQYF.

This clonotype was seen ten or more times. The V and J genes are TRBV7-8 and TRBJ2-7; the D is unclear. V lost 1 base to trimming and J lost 5 bases, with 21 bases between them. The CDR3 is 17 residues long. CDR1 is SGHVS and CDR2 is FQNEAQ in the germline V gene. The DNA of the CDR3 is TGTGCCAGCAGCTTAGTTCTTGGAGATGGAGCTCCTAACGAGCAGTACTTC. Its protein product is CASSLVLGDGAPNEQYF.

This clonotype was detected ten times or more. V is TRBV4-1 and J is TRBJ1-1; D gene unclear. The CDR3 is made up of 14 amino acids. The germline V and J ends were trimmed by 6 bases and 3 bases, with 14 bases remaining between them. Per the germline V gene, CDR1 is MGHRA and CDR2 is YSYEKL. Here the CDR3 reads CASSPGVRDTEAFF. The CDR3 coding sequence is TGCGCCAGCAGTCCAGGAGTGCGGGACACTGAAGCTTTCTTT.

Worth noting for this clonotype: This may be a read error, as it is one base from a much larger clone. The gene calls are TRBV28 and TRBJ1-5; D is perhaps TRBD1 (6 bases). The CDR3 runs 14 residues. Trimming took 2 bases from V and 9 from J, leaving 14 bases between them. Germline CDR1 reads MDHEN; CDR2 reads SYDVKM. In DNA form, the CDR3 reads TGTGCCAGCAGTTTAGGGGGGCTAGGTCGGCCCCAGCATTTT. It is translated as CASSLGGLGRPQHF.

The chain uses TRBV6-5 and TRBJ2-7; 10 bases line up with TRBD1. Trimming took 5 bases from V and 2 from J; bases not matched to a gene: 3. This CDR3 has 14 residues. Germline V gene lookup returns CDR1 MNHEY and CDR2 SVGAGI. The DNA of the CDR3 is TGTGCCAGCAGTCTCGGACAGGGGGCCTACGAGCAGTACTTC. It translates to CASSLGQGAYEQYF.

This clonotype was picked up many times. The V gene is TRBV9, the J gene TRBJ2-7; 10 nucleotides match TRBD2. The CDR3 totals 15 residues. J lost 7 bases, V lost 4 bases, and 11 bases had no gene match. Germline CDR1 and CDR2: SGDLS and YYNGEE. CDR3 in DNA: TGTGCCAGCAGCCCCCTACTAGCGGGAAGGTGGGAGCAGTACTTC. Amino acid sequence: CASSPLLAGRWEQYF. Complete variable domain (other parts from reference TRBV9 and TRBJ2-7): DSGVTQTPKHLITATGQRVTLRCSPRSGDLSVYWYQQSLDQGLQFLIQYYNGEERAKGNILERFSAQQFPDLHSELNLSSLELGDSALYFCASSPLLAGRWEQYFGPGTRLTVT.

This clonotype has only one observation. Since a much larger clone is just one base distant, this may be a read error. This rearrangement joins TRBV20-1 to TRBJ2-1; weak D call: TRBD2 (5 bases). The germline gives CDR1 DFQATT, CDR2 SNEGSKA (reference sequence). The CDR3 covers 14 residues. Trimming stripped 6 bases from V and 2 bases from J, with 14 bases between. CDR3 coding DNA: TGCAGTGCAAAAAGCGGAATCCCCTACAATGAGCAGTTCTTC. Protein product: CSAKSGIPYNEQFF.

This clonotype was seen many times. The J gene is TRBJ2-1, the V gene TRBV4-1; D may be TRBD1 (6 bases). Germline loops: CDR1 MGHRA, CDR2 YSYEKL. This CDR3 comprises 14 residues. V was pared by 0 bases and J by 7 bases, with 10 bases between. The CDR3 DNA reads as TGCGCCAGCAGCCAAGATCAGGGGTGGAATGAGCAGTTCTTC. The encoded protein is CASSQDQGWNEQFF.

This clonotype has only a few counts. This chain joins TRBV11-3 and TRBJ1-1; possibly TRBD1 for D (6 bases). The germline V gene has CDR1 SGHNT and CDR2 YENEEA. The CDR3 runs 15 residues. V was cut by 0 bases and J by 5 bases, with 13 bases left in between. CDR3 nucleotide sequence: TGTGCCAGCAGCTTAGATCGAGGGGGTGGGACTGAAGCTTTCTTT. Encoded protein: CASSLDRGGGTEAFF.